This T cell receptor (beta chain) was documented in a study of T cell responses to AZD1222 COVID-19 vaccine. CDR3 length: 12 amino acids. Trimming left V 5 bases short and J 3 bases short, with 5 bases between. In germline, CDR1 is MNHNY, CDR2 SVGAGI (reference sequence). Note on this clone: Its antigen is currently unknown.

The method was immunoSEQ multiplex PCR; TCRdb's version includes in-frame clones alone and lacks a portion of them. The table has over 85,000 clones, roughly 80% seen once. Study-level points and caveats: The donor cohort was predominantly white British with a female majority, and clonal diversity may have been underestimated.

The J gene is TRBJ1-3, the V gene TRBV6-6, with D unclear. The clonotype originates from an adult who received the AZD1222 COVID-19 vaccine. Specimen: peripheral blood, collected 28 days after the second AZD1222 dose. DNA for the CDR3: TGTGCCAGCAGTATTCTTGGAAACACCATATATTTT. It is translated as CASSILGNTIYF.